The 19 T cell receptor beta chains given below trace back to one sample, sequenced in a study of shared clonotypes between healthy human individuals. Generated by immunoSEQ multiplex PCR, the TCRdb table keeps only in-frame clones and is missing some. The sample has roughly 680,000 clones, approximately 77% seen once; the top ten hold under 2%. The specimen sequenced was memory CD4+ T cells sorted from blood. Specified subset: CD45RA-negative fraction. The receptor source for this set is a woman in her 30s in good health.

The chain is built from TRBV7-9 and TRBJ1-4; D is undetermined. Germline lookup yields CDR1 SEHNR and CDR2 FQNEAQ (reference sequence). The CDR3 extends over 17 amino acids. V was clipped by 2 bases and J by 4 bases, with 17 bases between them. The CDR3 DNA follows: TGTGCCAGCAGCTTAAATCGTACATGGGAGAATAATGAAAAACTGTTTTTT. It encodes CASSLNRTWENNEKLFF.

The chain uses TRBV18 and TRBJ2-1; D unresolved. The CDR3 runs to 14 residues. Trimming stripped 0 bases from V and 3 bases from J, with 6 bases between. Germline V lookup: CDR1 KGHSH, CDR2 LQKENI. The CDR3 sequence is CASSPPASYNEQFF. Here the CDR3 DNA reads TGTGCCAGCTCACCACCGGCCAGCTACAATGAGCAGTTCTTC.

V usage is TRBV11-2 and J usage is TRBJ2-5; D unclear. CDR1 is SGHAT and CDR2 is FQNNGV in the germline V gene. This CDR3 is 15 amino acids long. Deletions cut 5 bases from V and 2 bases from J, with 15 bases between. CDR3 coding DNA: TGTGCCAGCAGCACCACACTGGGTTTGCAAGAGACCCAGTACTTC. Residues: CASSTTLGLQETQYF.

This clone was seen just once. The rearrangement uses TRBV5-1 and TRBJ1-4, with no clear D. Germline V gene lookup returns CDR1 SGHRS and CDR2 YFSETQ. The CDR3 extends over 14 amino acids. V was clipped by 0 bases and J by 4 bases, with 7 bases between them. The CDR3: CASSLDTFNEKLFF. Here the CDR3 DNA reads TGCGCCAGCAGCTTGGACACGTTTAATGAAAAACTGTTTTTT.

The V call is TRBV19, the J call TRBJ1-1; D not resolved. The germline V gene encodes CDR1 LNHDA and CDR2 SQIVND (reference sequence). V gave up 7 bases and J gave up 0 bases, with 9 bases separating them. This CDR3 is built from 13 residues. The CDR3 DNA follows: TGTGCCAGTACAAGGTACATGAACACTGAAGCTTTCTTT. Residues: CASTRYMNTEAFF.

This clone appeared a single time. This CDR3 reads CASSAEDSYEQYF. CDR3 nucleotides: TGTGCCAGCAGTGCTGAGGACTCCTACGAGCAGTACTTC. The chain is built from TRBV2 and TRBJ2-7, with unresolved D. Germline V gene data show CDR1 as SNHLY and CDR2 as FYNNEI. This CDR3 is built from 13 residues. The V and J ends lost 4 bases and 0 bases respectively, with 7 bases between them. The variable domain in full, completed from reference TRBV2 and TRBJ2-7, reads EPEVTQTPSHQVTQMGQEVILRCVPISNHLYFYWYRQILGQKVEFLVSFYNNEISEKSEIFDDQFSVERPDGSNFTLKIRSTKLEDSAMYFCASSAEDSYEQYFGPGTRLTVT.

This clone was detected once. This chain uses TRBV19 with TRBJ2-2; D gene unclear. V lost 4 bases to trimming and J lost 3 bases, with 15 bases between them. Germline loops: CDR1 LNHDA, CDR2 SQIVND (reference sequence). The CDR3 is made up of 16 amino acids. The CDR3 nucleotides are TGTGCCAGTAGTAGTGGGGTCGGAAGCTACACCGGGGAGCTGTTTTTT. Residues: CASSSGVGSYTGELFF.

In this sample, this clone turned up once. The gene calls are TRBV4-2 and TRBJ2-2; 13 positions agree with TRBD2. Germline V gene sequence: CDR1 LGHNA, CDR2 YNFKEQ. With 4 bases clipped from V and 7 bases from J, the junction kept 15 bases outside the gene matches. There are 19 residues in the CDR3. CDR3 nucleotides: TGTGCCAGCAGCCCCAAACTAGCGGGAGGGCCAGGTTCGGACGGGGAGCTGTTTTTT. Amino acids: CASSPKLAGGPGSDGELFF.

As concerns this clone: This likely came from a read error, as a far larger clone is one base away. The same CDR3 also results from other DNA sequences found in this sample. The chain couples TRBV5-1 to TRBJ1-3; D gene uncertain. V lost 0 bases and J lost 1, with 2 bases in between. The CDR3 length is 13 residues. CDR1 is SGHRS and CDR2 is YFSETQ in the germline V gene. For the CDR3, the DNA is TGCGCCAGCAGCTTGGGATCTGGAAACACCATATATTTT. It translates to CASSLGSGNTIYF.

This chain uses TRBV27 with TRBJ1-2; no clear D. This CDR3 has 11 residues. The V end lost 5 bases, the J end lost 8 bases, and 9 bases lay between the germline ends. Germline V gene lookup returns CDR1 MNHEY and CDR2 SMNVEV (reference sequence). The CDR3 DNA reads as TGTGCCAGCAGTAATGGGGAGGGCTACACCTTC. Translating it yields CASSNGEGYTF.

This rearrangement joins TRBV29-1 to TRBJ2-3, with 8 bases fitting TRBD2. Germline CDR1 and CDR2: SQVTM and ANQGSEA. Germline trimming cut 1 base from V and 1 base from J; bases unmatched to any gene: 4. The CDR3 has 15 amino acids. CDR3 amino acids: CSVEAWREGTDTQYF. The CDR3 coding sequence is TGCAGCGTTGAAGCCTGGCGGGAGGGCACAGATACGCAGTATTTT.

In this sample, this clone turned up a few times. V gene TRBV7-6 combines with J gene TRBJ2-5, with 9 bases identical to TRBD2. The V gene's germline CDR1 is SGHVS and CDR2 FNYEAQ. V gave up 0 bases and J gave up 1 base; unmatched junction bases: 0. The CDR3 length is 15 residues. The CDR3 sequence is CASSLAGLAQETQYF. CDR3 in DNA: TGTGCCAGCAGCTTAGCGGGACTAGCCCAAGAGACCCAGTACTTC.

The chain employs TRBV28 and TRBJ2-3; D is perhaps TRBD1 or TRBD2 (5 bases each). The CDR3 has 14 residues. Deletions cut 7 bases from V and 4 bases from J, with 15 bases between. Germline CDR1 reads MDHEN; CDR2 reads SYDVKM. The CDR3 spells CASKTGTKPDTQYF. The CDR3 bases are TGTGCCAGCAAGACCGGGACCAAACCAGATACGCAGTATTTT. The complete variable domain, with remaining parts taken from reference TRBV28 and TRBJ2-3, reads DVKVTQSSRYLVKRTGEKVFLECVQDMDHENMFWYRQDPGLGLRLIYFSYDVKMKEKGDIPEGYSVSREKKERFSLILESASTNQTSMYLCASKTGTKPDTQYFGPGTRLTVL.

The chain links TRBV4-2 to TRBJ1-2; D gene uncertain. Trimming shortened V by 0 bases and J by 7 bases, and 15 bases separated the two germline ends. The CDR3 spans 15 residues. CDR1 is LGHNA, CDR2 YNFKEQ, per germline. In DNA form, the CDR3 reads TGTGCCAGCAGCCAAGATTTAGCAGGCCGCTCTGGCTACACCTTC. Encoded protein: CASSQDLAGRSGYTF.

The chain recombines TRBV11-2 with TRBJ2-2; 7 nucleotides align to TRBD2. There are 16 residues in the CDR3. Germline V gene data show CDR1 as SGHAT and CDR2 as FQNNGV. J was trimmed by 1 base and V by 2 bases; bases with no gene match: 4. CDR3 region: CASSLNPSGNTGELFF. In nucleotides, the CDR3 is TGTGCCAGCAGCTTAAATCCTAGCGGGAACACCGGGGAGCTGTTTTTT.

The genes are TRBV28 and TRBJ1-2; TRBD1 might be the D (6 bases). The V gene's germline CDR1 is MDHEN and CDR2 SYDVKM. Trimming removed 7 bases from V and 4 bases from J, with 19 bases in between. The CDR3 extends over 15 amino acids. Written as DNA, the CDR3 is TGTGCCAGCACCTCACCGGGGGCGCCAGGCTATGGCTACACCTTC. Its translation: CASTSPGAPGYGYTF.

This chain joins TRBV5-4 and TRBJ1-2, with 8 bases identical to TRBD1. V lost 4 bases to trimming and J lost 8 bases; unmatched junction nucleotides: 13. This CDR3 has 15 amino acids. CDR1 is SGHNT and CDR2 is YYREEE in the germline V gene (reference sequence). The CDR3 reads CASSLPTTGVKGYTF. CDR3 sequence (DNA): TGTGCCAGCAGCCTACCAACGACAGGGGTGAAAGGCTACACCTTC.

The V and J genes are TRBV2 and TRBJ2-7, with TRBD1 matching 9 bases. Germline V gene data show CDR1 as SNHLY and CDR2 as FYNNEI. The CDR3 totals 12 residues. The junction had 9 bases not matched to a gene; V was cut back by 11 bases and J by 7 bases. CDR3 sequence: CAGGQGFREQYF. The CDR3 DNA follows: TGTGCCGGAGGACAGGGGTTCCGTGAGCAGTACTTC.

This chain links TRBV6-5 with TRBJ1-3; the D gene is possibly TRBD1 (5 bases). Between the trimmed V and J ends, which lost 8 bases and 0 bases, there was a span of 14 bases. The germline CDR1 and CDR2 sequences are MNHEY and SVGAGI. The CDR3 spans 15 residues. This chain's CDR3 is CASWTQGLSGNTIYF. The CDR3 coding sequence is TGTGCCAGCTGGACGCAGGGACTCTCTGGAAACACCATATATTTT.